Listed here are 14 T cell receptor beta chains from one sample, sequenced in a study of memory CD4+ T cells and cytomegalovirus serostatus. Single viable CD3+CD4+CD8-CD45RO+ cells were sorted as the memory CD4+ T cells. Sequencing was performed with immunoSEQ multiplex PCR; in TCRdb, only in-frame clones are kept and a portion is missing. The sample records roughly 50,000 clones, just over 75% being singletons. Sequenced input: memory CD4+ T cells from blood. Source of these receptors: an adult in good health and CMV-seronegative.

The chain recombines TRBV28 with TRBJ2-6; 9 nucleotides match TRBD1. Looked up from germline, CDR1 is MDHEN and CDR2 is SYDVKM. The V segment lost 3 bases and the J segment 0 bases; nucleotides outside the gene matches: 3. CDR3 length equals 17 residues. CDR3 nucleotides: TGTGCCAGCAGTTTGGGACAGGGATCCTCTGGGGCCAACGTCCTGACTTTC. Amino acids: CASSLGQGSSGANVLTF.

The chain joins TRBV28 to TRBJ1-1, with D possibly TRBD1 on 5 matching bases. The CDR3 has 15 residues. The germline V gene encodes CDR1 MDHEN and CDR2 SYDVKM. Trimming pared 2 bases from V and 7 bases from J, leaving 17 bases between. CDR3 in DNA: TGTGCCAGCAGTTTACCCTCGGGGGGAAAAGGTGAAGCTTTCTTT. Protein sequence: CASSLPSGGKGEAFF.

A word on this clone: Other nucleotide sequences from this sample produce the same CDR3. This chain links TRBV2 with TRBJ1-2; D remains unclear. The V end lost 2 bases, the J end lost 6 bases, and 7 bases lay between the germline ends. Germline V gene sequence: CDR1 SNHLY, CDR2 FYNNEI. The CDR3 extends over 12 amino acids. The CDR3 loop reads CASSELADGYTF. The CDR3 DNA is TGTGCCAGCAGTGAATTGGCGGATGGCTACACCTTC.

V and J are TRBV12-5 and TRBJ1-2, with TRBD1 as a possible D gene (6 bases). The CDR3 totals 18 residues. Trimming removed 1 base at V and 4 bases at J, with 22 bases between. Germline V lookup: CDR1 LGHNT, CDR2 FRNRAP. The DNA for the CDR3 is TGTGCTAGTGGTTTGGAGGTAGGGTGGGACAACACCTTCTATGGCTACACCTTC. Its protein is CASGLEVGWDNTFYGYTF.

In DNA, the CDR3 is TGTGCCAGCAGTTTCCTAGCGGGCACAGATACGCAGTATTTT. Its protein product is CASSFLAGTDTQYF. V usage is TRBV6-6 and J usage is TRBJ2-3, with 7 bases fitting TRBD2. The CDR3 contains 14 residues. J lost 1 base, V lost 4 bases, and 2 bases had no gene match. CDR1 MNHNY and CDR2 SVGAGI come from the germline V gene (reference sequence).

A few counts support this clone. CDR3 nucleotide sequence: TGTGCCAGCAGTGCCAGCAATCAGCCCCAGCATTTT. Translating gives CASSASNQPQHF. The chain carries TRBV2 and TRBJ1-5, with no clear D. Germline V lookup: CDR1 SNHLY, CDR2 FYNNEI. Trimming cost V 4 bases and J 1 base, with 2 bases left between them. CDR3 length: 12 residues.

The V gene is TRBV10-2, the J gene TRBJ1-1; tentative D call: TRBD1 (5 bases). Germline assignment: CDR1 WSHSY and CDR2 SAAADI. The CDR3 length is 13 residues. Trimming took off 2 bases at V and 4 bases at J, with 8 bases between the two ends. The CDR3 DNA is TGCGCCAGCAGTGAGAATAGGGGCACTGAAGCTTTCTTT. Translating gives CASSENRGTEAFF.

This chain connects TRBV10-2 to TRBJ2-7; D unresolved. Germline lookup yields CDR1 WSHSY and CDR2 SAAADI. The CDR3 runs to 13 residues. Trimming pared 4 bases from V and 2 bases from J, leaving 9 bases between. The CDR3 sequence is CASSASNPYEQYF. The CDR3 coding sequence is TGCGCCAGCAGTGCCAGCAACCCCTACGAGCAGTACTTC.

This clone was seen once. CDR3 residues: CASSERQGGTEAFF. The CDR3 DNA reads as TGTGCCAGCAGTGAAAGGCAGGGCGGCACTGAAGCTTTCTTT. This chain joins TRBV6-1 and TRBJ1-1; tentatively, D is TRBD1 (5 bases). CDR3 length: 14 amino acids. Between the trimmed V and J ends, which lost 2 bases and 4 bases, there was a span of 11 bases. Germline V gene data show CDR1 as MNHNS and CDR2 as SASEGT.

The rearrangement uses TRBV6-1 and TRBJ1-1; TRBD1 matches at 7 bases. V gave up 6 bases and J gave up 1 base; unmatched junction bases: 5. The CDR3 spans 14 residues. The germline CDR1 and CDR2 sequences are MNHNS and SASEGT. DNA of the CDR3: TGTGCCAGCAGGGGACAGACGAAGAACACTGAAGCTTTCTTT. This encodes CASRGQTKNTEAFF.

This clone showed up just once. The V call is TRBV19, the J call TRBJ1-3; D is undetermined. The CDR3 runs to 15 residues. The germline V and J ends were trimmed by 5 bases and 0 bases, with 11 bases remaining between them. Germline V gene lookup returns CDR1 LNHDA and CDR2 SQIVND (reference sequence). The CDR3 nucleotides read TGTGCCAGTAGTGTTAACAGCCTCTCTGGAAACACCATATATTTT. Amino acids: CASSVNSLSGNTIYF.

The CDR3 protein is CASSQEGSGRAGETQYF. The CDR3 nucleotides are TGCGCCAGCAGCCAAGAAGGAAGCGGGAGGGCGGGGGAGACCCAGTACTTC. The chain is built from TRBV4-3 and TRBJ2-5; 10 bases line up with TRBD2. Germline CDR1 is LGHNA and CDR2 is YSLEER. V shed 0 bases and J 5 bases; nucleotides not matched to a gene: 9. This CDR3 is built from 17 residues.

The CDR3 here is CASTPDRGGYGYTF. CDR3 bases: TGTGCCAGCACCCCGGACAGGGGGGGGTATGGCTACACCTTC. The chain carries TRBV6-1 and TRBJ1-2; 10 bases are shared with TRBD1. CDR1 and CDR2 (germline): MNHNS, SASEGT. The CDR3 sequence is 14 residues long. Losses at the gene ends were 7 bases for V and 5 bases for J; bases not matched to a gene: 7.

V and J are TRBV28 and TRBJ2-7; unclear D gene. Trimming took 7 bases from V and 3 from J, leaving 13 bases between them. Germline assignment: CDR1 MDHEN and CDR2 SYDVKM. The CDR3 consists of 13 residues. The CDR3 region has the DNA TGTGCCAGCACTCACCGCTCAAACTACGAGCAGTACTTC. It encodes CASTHRSNYEQYF.